This T cell receptor beta chain came from a study of blood T cells in healthy people across ages (dated by TCRdb to the mid-2010s). In the study overall: In model experiments, template switching captured roughly one uniquely barcoded TCR beta cDNA molecule for every two T cells. The study measured age-related changes in TCR beta repertoire diversity using deep sequencing normalized with unique cDNA molecular identifiers. Using the same blood draw, the study looked at two additional independent replicas of 1 million unique cDNA reads for two donors, one aged 18 to 29 and the other aged 80 or older. The donors were split into four age groups: young (average 16 years), middle-aged (about 40), aged (around 67) and long-lived (under 85).

The research as a whole found: Observed TCR beta diversity per million T cells fell roughly linearly with age, and a significant reduction was already apparent by age roughly 40. Observed TCR beta diversity correlated strongly with the percentage of naive T cells measured by flow cytometry. Because the CMV infection status of the donors was unknown, age-related changes in expanded clonotypes may potentially have been confounded. Total diversity estimates from one million sequenced T cells were considered lower bounds and underestimates. Compared with the aged group, the long-lived group had more naive CD4+ T cells, fewer expanded clones and increased TCR diversity, a pattern suggesting age selection. Conclusive comparison of naive and antigen-experienced compartments was prevented by the profiling of bulk unsorted PBMCs.

This clonotype has more than one count but fewer than ten. Its recognized antigen is unknown. No clone much larger than this one lies a single base away; base qualities are absent. The germline V gene sets CDR1 to MDHEN and CDR2 to SYDVKM. From the cysteine up to the phenylalanine, the CDR3 has a length of 15 residues. The read is trimmed to its CDR3 DNA, 45 bases read in frame from base 1. The germline ends are 19 bases apart after V is trimmed by 6 bases and J by 5 bases. The method was 5' RACE. Sequencing relied on an Illumina HiSeq 2500. A second PCR of 7 to 11 cycles was performed with a sample-barcoded 5' primer and a J-beta primer mix. Each TCR beta cDNA molecule received a unique molecular identifier from a template-switch 5' adaptor carrying 12 random nucleotides. Each sample yielded at least 3 million CDR3-containing paired-end reads. The Mint cDNA synthesis kit, primed by a TRBC-specific oligonucleotide, was used to synthesize first-strand cDNA from all RNA. After uracil-DNA glycosylase treatment, a first 18-cycle PCR used universal primers M1SS and BC2_uni_R on all cDNA. In the authors' own workflow: Normalization of each sample was performed by random selection of 1 million high-quality reads, each carrying a distinct molecular identifier. Instead of being binned into consensus sequences, reads with shared molecular identifiers were discarded. MiTCR, run with a Q25 quality threshold and the strictest error-elimination algorithm, handled CDR3 identification, clonotype clustering and error correction. A nonparametric unseen species model with Euler transformation was used to estimate a lower bound on total TCR beta diversity. The public reads were reanalyzed by TCRdb: fastp trimming at Q25, MiXCR alignment, in-frame beta chains only. A single entry per CDR3 protein holds the most common genes and DNA from its merged rows. The V and J calls come from TCRdb's annotation, not from the publication. Present in this sample are 800,000 to 950,000 distinct CDR3 sequences, almost 30% of which were seen just once. Roughly a tenth of the sample is in the top ten clones.

The approximately 39 donors, aged about 6 to 100 years, were systemically healthy Caucasian individuals from Russia. Each donor gave ten milliliters of peripheral blood, drawn into EDTA-treated Vacutainer tubes. Ficoll-Paque density-gradient centrifugation was used to isolate PBMCs, with at least 7 million per sample. Total RNA was extracted from PBMCs with Trizol reagent, with at least 5.5 micrograms obtained per sample. For every donor, flow cytometry on a PBMC aliquot measured the percentage of naive CD45RAhigh/CD27high T cells. These data were also filed under a second study, of T cells of mothers and their children. The second study also describes: Nine systemically healthy Caucasian individuals, comprising three mothers and their six children, were included as donors. cDNA synthesis used all of the extracted RNA, with approximately 1.4 ug of RNA in each 15 ul reaction. In the second PCR, sample barcodes and 2-4 random nucleotides were introduced via the M1S primer. Each mother yielded over 10 million TCR beta CDR3 reads and each child some 3 million reads. TCR recombination output is similarly shaped by thymic selection in related and unrelated pairs, with a minor effect exerted by inherited differences. Related mother-child pairs always showed normalized repertoire overlap that was slightly higher than in unrelated mother-child pairs, though the difference was never significant. Persistent microchimeric T cell clones were not detected, at a sensitivity of around 99 clones per million clonotypes. Deep NGS was used in the study to compare the TCR beta repertoires of mothers and children and to look for features that separate related mother-child pairs from unrelated individuals. On average, the children were about 12 +/- 4 years old, while the mothers were about 38 +/- 4 years old. After adapters were ligated using NEBNext reagents, the libraries underwent 100+100 nt paired-end sequencing on an Illumina HiSeq 2000. To prevent cross-contamination, the mother and child libraries were prepared one month apart and sequenced in separate runs. For each donor, between roughly 500,000 and 2,300,000 distinct TCR beta clonotypes were identified. Naive TCR beta clonotypes were estimated from low-frequency clonotypes matched to each donor's FACS-determined naive share, without sorting.

Sequences were obtained from blood. Recombination connected TRBV28 to TRBJ2-5; TRBD1 might be the D gene, on 5 matching bases. This clonotype was obtained from a woman in her thirties or forties in good health. The CDR3 protein: CASSRAGSLTETQYF. The DNA reads TGTGCCAGCAGCCGGGCAGGGTCGTTGACGGAGACCCAGTACTTC.